The 26 T cell receptor beta chains below were found in one sample sequenced in a study of response to subunit inactivated influenza vaccine. TCRdb called the RT-PCR reads again in MiXCR, with one record for every CDR3 protein. This table holds roughly 570,000 distinct CDR3 sequences, 10% to 15% found once. The source was PBMCs from blood, collected roughly 47 days after vaccination. Receptor source: a man aged 45-65 years who received an inactivated influenza vaccine.

Only a few counts were recorded for this clonotype. This chain links TRBV19 with TRBJ2-3; D perhaps matches TRBD2 (6 bases). Germline CDR1 is LNHDA and CDR2 is SQIVND (reference sequence). The CDR3 has 15 amino acids. V dropped 3 bases and J dropped 5 bases, with 15 bases sitting between them. CDR3 sequence (DNA): TGTGCCAGTAGTATGTGGAGGGCGGCACAAGATACGCAGTATTTT. Its protein is CASSMWRAAQDTQYF. The variable domain in full, with the rest retrieved from reference TRBV19 and TRBJ2-3, is DGGITQSPKYLFRKEGQNVTLSCEQNLNHDAMYWYRQDPGQGLRLIYYSQIVNDFQKGDIAEGYSVSREKKESFPLTVTSAQKNPTAFYLCASSMWRAAQDTQYFGPGTRLTVL.

This clonotype was counted at least ten times. The chain is built from TRBV5-5 and TRBJ1-5; tentative D call: TRBD1 (6 bases). This CDR3 spans 15 amino acids. V was shortened by 5 bases and J by 3 bases, with 15 bases between the two germline ends. Per germline, CDR1 SGHKS and CDR2 YYEKEE (reference sequence). The CDR3 nucleotides are TGTGCCAGCAGAGGGAGAGGGGACACCAATCAGCCCCAGCATTTT. Translating it yields CASRGRGDTNQPQHF. Filled out from reference TRBV5-5 and TRBJ1-5, the complete variable domain reads DAGVTQSPTHLIKTRGQQVTLRCSPISGHKSVSWYQQVLGQGPQFIFQYYEKEERGRGNFPDRFSARQFPNYSSELNVNALLLGDSALYLCASRGRGDTNQPQHFGDGTRLSIL.

This clonotype was found many times. The J gene is TRBJ1-2, the V gene TRBV5-5; 7 bases match TRBD1. Germline V gene lookup returns CDR1 SGHKS and CDR2 YYEKEE (reference sequence). This CDR3 is 14 amino acids long. Trimming cost V 2 bases and J 6 bases; bases outside gene matches: 7. DNA for the CDR3: TGTGCCAGCAGCTTAGGGCCACAGGGGAATGGCTACACCTTC. Translating gives CASSLGPQGNGYTF.

The rearrangement joins TRBV5-1 to TRBJ2-1; TRBD2 might be the D (6 bases). V lost 4 bases, J lost 0 bases, and 20 bases lay in between. The CDR3 is made up of 18 amino acids. Germline CDR1 and CDR2: SGHRS and YFSETQ. The CDR3 is CASSPTYTSSSSYNEQFF. DNA for the CDR3: TGCGCCAGCAGCCCTACCTACACTAGCTCCAGCTCCTACAATGAGCAGTTCTTC.

The rearrangement links TRBV7-2 to TRBJ2-7, with TRBD2 identical over 9 bases. Trimming cost V 4 bases and J 1 base; bases outside gene matches: 5. Germline V CDR1 and CDR2: SGHTA, FQGNSA. The CDR3 has 15 amino acids. CDR3 region: CASSYSSGMSYEQYF. CDR3 in DNA: TGTGCCAGCAGCTACTCTAGCGGGATGTCCTACGAGCAGTACTTC.

This clonotype has ten or more counts. V and J are TRBV20-1 and TRBJ1-1, with D possibly TRBD1 on 5 matching bases. This CDR3 contains 13 residues. Germline CDR1 and CDR2: DFQATT and SNEGSKA (reference sequence). The ends were cut back, 4 bases at V and 3 bases at J, with 12 bases in the middle. The CDR3: CSAIQGADTEAFF. CDR3 bases: TGCAGTGCTATTCAAGGGGCAGACACTGAAGCTTTCTTT.

The J gene is TRBJ2-1, the V gene TRBV3-1; D may correspond to TRBD1 or TRBD2 (5 bases each). Trimming shortened V by 0 bases and J by 7 bases, and 13 bases separated the two germline ends. CDR1 and CDR2 (germline): LGHDT, YNNKEL (reference sequence). CDR3 size: 15 residues. The CDR3 spells CASSQDTAAGNEQFF. CDR3 coding DNA: TGTGCCAGCAGCCAAGATACAGCGGCAGGGAATGAGCAGTTCTTC.

This clonotype appeared a single time. The V gene is TRBV19, the J gene TRBJ2-6; no definite D call. The V and J ends lost 3 bases and 1 base respectively, with 7 bases between them. This CDR3 contains 15 residues. Germline V gives CDR1 LNHDA, CDR2 SQIVND (reference sequence). The CDR3 protein is CASSILGSGANVLTF. Written as DNA, the CDR3 is TGTGCCAGTAGTATCTTAGGGTCTGGGGCCAACGTCCTGACTTTC.

The J gene is TRBJ2-3, the V gene TRBV7-2; TRBD2 matches 10 bases. The CDR3 sequence is 17 residues long. Per the germline V gene, CDR1 is SGHTA and CDR2 is FQGNSA. Trimming removed 1 base from V and 2 bases from J; junction bases left unmatched: 6. The CDR3: CASSLVAGGLTTDTQYF. Here the CDR3 DNA reads TGTGCCAGCAGCTTAGTAGCGGGGGGACTCACCACAGATACGCAGTATTTT.

This chain uses TRBV20-1 with TRBJ2-7, with 9 positions matching TRBD1. CDR1 and CDR2 from the germline V gene are DFQATT and SNEGSKA (reference sequence). This CDR3 has 14 amino acids. V lost 0 bases and J lost 5; bases outside the gene matches: 5. The CDR3 spells CSARETGGADEQYF. DNA of the CDR3: TGCAGTGCTAGAGAAACAGGGGGCGCGGACGAGCAGTACTTC.

In regard to this clonotype: The DNA is omitted, as the CDR3 cannot be located on it reliably, and the CDR3 follows TCRdb's listing. The chain has TRBV7-5 and TRBJ1-5; TRBD1 was called by the table and not checked on the DNA. TRBV7-5 is recorded as a pseudogene. The CDR3 sequence runs 16 residues, both termini included. CDR3 protein: CISVSERQGGEQPQHF.

This clonotype was detected a few times. The V call is TRBV7-6, the J call TRBJ1-1, with D possibly matching TRBD1 (5 bases). The V end was cut by 4 bases, the J end by 6 bases, with 15 bases between. CDR1 SGHVS and CDR2 FNYEAQ come from the germline V gene. This CDR3 contains 14 residues. CDR3 nucleotide sequence: TGTGCCAGCAGCTCACTCAAGGGGAGCGCTGAAGCTTTCTTT. Amino acids: CASSSLKGSAEAFF.

This clonotype was counted ten times or more. The chain carries TRBV7-2 and TRBJ2-1; 7 nucleotides match TRBD1. This CDR3 region has 15 residues. Unmatched junction bases numbered 3, after V lost 3 bases and J lost 1 base. Germline CDR1 is SGHTA and CDR2 is FQGNSA. The CDR3 bases are TGTGCCAGCAGCTTCCGACAGGGTTCCTACAATGAGCAGTTCTTC. It yields the protein CASSFRQGSYNEQFF.

This clonotype has at least ten counts. The chain is built from TRBV10-3 and TRBJ2-1; TRBD1 aligns across 7 bases. The junction had 10 bases not matched to a gene; V was cut back by 7 bases and J by 1 base. This CDR3 comprises 16 residues. Germline V gene sequence: CDR1 ENHRY, CDR2 SYGVKD. This CDR3 reads CAINNVGGDSYNEQFF. The DNA of the CDR3 is TGTGCCATCAATAACGTAGGGGGCGATTCCTACAATGAGCAGTTCTTC.

This clonotype was seen more than once but under ten times. The rearrangement links TRBV18 to TRBJ2-7; possibly TRBD2 for D (5 bases). Trimming removed 4 bases at V and 2 bases at J, with 12 bases between. Germline-derived CDR1 and CDR2 are KGHSH and LQKENI. This CDR3 comprises 14 residues. The CDR3 DNA follows: TGTGCCAGCTCACAGGAGGCTGGGGCCTACGAGCAGTACTTC. Protein: CASSQEAGAYEQYF.

V is TRBV6-2 or TRBV6-3 and J is TRBJ1-3; D call uncertain. Trimming stripped 2 bases from V and 0 bases from J, with 5 bases between. CDR1 is MNHEY and CDR2 is SVGEGT in the germline V gene. This CDR3 is 14 amino acids long. CDR3 region: CASSYLSSGNTIYF. CDR3 sequence (DNA): TGTGCCAGCAGTTACCTGAGCTCTGGAAACACCATATATTTT.

V usage is TRBV5-5 and J usage is TRBJ2-1; D perhaps matches TRBD2 (5 bases). CDR1 and CDR2 from the germline V gene are SGHKS and YYEKEE (reference sequence). V was cut by 0 bases and J by 4 bases, with 14 bases left in between. The CDR3 is 16 residues long. The CDR3 loop reads CASSLGASRNYNEQFF. The CDR3 coding sequence is TGTGCCAGCAGCTTGGGCGCTAGCCGAAATTACAATGAGCAGTTCTTC.

The V gene is TRBV7-2, the J gene TRBJ1-6, with D unclear. This CDR3 is 16 amino acids long. Germline V CDR1 and CDR2: SGHTA, FQGNSA. Deletions cut 5 bases from V and 3 bases from J, with 14 bases between. The CDR3 reads CASSPRSTDYNSPLHF. For the CDR3, the DNA is TGTGCCAGCAGCCCCCGGTCTACAGACTATAATTCACCCCTCCACTTT.

V and J are TRBV20-1 and TRBJ2-1, with D possibly TRBD2 on 5 matching bases. The CDR3 is 15 residues long. Germline CDR1 reads DFQATT; CDR2 reads SNEGSKA (reference sequence). Trimming cost V 0 bases and J 6 bases, with 15 bases left between them. The CDR3 loop reads CSARDGELGRNEQFF. The CDR3 DNA follows: TGCAGTGCTAGAGATGGGGAGTTAGGGCGCAATGAGCAGTTCTTC.

The gene calls are TRBV6-1 and TRBJ2-1, with D possibly TRBD2 on 7 matching bases. This CDR3 region has 18 residues. The V and J ends lost 2 bases and 5 bases respectively, with 22 bases between them. Germline lookup yields CDR1 MNHNS and CDR2 SASEGT. In nucleotides, the CDR3 is TGTGCCAGCAGTGAATGGGTCTGGGGGGGCCAGGGAGACAATGAGCAGTTCTTC. Translation: CASSEWVWGGQGDNEQFF.

V and J are TRBV14 and TRBJ1-1, with D unclear. The length of the CDR3 is 14 residues. Germline CDR1 and CDR2: SGHDN and FVKESK. Trimming cost V 4 bases and J 5 bases, with 14 bases left between them. The CDR3 reads CASSLAGVWTEAFF. The CDR3 DNA sequence: TGTGCCAGCAGCCTAGCTGGGGTTTGGACTGAAGCTTTCTTT.

The chain uses TRBV20-1 and TRBJ1-2; D is perhaps TRBD1 (6 bases). With 5 bases removed from V and 4 bases from J, the gap between germline ends came to 11 bases. Looked up from germline, CDR1 is DFQATT and CDR2 is SNEGSKA (reference sequence). There are 12 residues in the CDR3. The CDR3 region is CSAPQGSYGYTF. The CDR3 DNA reads as TGCAGTGCTCCCCAGGGGAGCTATGGCTACACCTTC.

The genes are TRBV6-1 and TRBJ1-5; D possibly corresponds to TRBD1 (5 bases). Trimming stripped 6 bases from V and 6 bases from J, with 18 bases between. CDR3 length: 15 residues. Germline V lookup: CDR1 MNHNS, CDR2 SASEGT. The CDR3 DNA is TGTGCCAGCAGGGAGTCCTTCGGGGGAGGTCAGCCCCAGCATTTT. Translating gives CASRESFGGGQPQHF.

This clonotype was counted between two and nine times. V gene TRBV4-3 combines with J gene TRBJ1-2; tentative D call: TRBD1 (5 bases). CDR3 length equals 16 residues. Deletions cut 0 bases from V and 1 base from J, with 12 bases between. From germline, CDR1 is LGHNA and CDR2 YSLEER. This chain's CDR3 is CASSQDSRTYNYGYTF. The CDR3 nucleotides read TGCGCCAGCAGCCAAGATAGTCGGACATATAACTATGGCTACACCTTC.

The chain carries TRBV6-1 and TRBJ1-2; D gene ambiguous. The CDR3 spans 12 residues. Trimming took off 5 bases at V and 5 bases at J, with 9 bases between the two ends. CDR1 is MNHNS, CDR2 SASEGT, per germline. The CDR3 sequence: CASSLRTYGYTF. DNA of the CDR3: TGTGCCAGCAGTCTCAGGACGTATGGCTACACCTTC.

This clonotype was observed a few times. The chain is built from TRBV20-1 and TRBJ2-6, with TRBD2 as a possible D gene (6 bases). Trimming shortened V by 1 base and J by 2 bases, and 9 bases separated the two germline ends. CDR1 is DFQATT and CDR2 is SNEGSKA in the germline V gene (reference sequence). The CDR3 is made up of 15 amino acids. The chain's CDR3 is CSARVWGAGANVLTF. The CDR3 DNA reads as TGCAGTGCTAGAGTATGGGGGGCTGGGGCCAACGTCCTGACTTTC.